This T cell receptor beta chain was recovered during a study of T cells in Graves' hyperthyroidism and ophthalmopathy. Study context: Initial diagnosis, before any treatment, was when peripheral blood was collected.

This clonotype was counted only a few times. As yet, its antigen is unknown. Since a much larger clone is just one base distant, this may be a read error. Study-wide results and limits: Researchers found most expanded thyroid clonotypes above 0.001 in blood as well.

The CDR3 is made up of 15 amino acids. The ends were cut back, 4 bases at V and 1 base at J, with 12 bases in the middle. CDR1 SGHDN and CDR2 FVKESK come from the germline V gene. Amplification of TCR beta CDR3 regions used RNA as the template. HTBI primers were employed in a first-round RT-PCR of the TCR CDR3. TCRdb processed the multiplex PCR reads anew with MiXCR; each CDR3 protein has one entry. The table records about 640,000 distinct CDR3 sequences, about a fifth of them present only once. The V call is TRBV14, the J call TRBJ2-3, with D perhaps given as TRBD1 or TRBD2 (5 bases each). Sequencing was performed on blood. The sequence was obtained from a man under 40 with Graves' ophthalmopathy. The CDR3: CASSPQGVGTDTQYF. The CDR3 bases are TGTGCCAGCAGCCCGCAGGGAGTGGGCACAGATACGCAGTATTTT.